The 24 T cell receptor beta chains below all came from one sample that was sequenced in a study of somatic mutations in cytotoxic T cells in rheumatoid arthritis. Sequencing was performed with immunoSEQ multiplex PCR; in TCRdb, only in-frame clones are kept and a portion is missing. The profile shows approximately 10,000 clones, roughly four fifths of them singletons. Material: CD8+ T cells sorted from blood. Receptors originate from a woman aged 55-75 years with rheumatoid arthritis.

The rearrangement links TRBV7-6 to TRBJ2-5, with 7 positions matching TRBD1. The germline gives CDR1 SGHVS, CDR2 FNYEAQ. The CDR3 loop spans 16 amino acids. With V trimmed by 8 bases and J by 5 bases, 17 bases remained unmatched. In DNA form, the CDR3 reads TGTGCCAGCGGCCCTCTAGACAGGGTAGGATGGGAGACCCAGTACTTC. It is translated as CASGPLDRVGWETQYF.

The rearrangement links TRBV27 to TRBJ1-6, with 7 positions matching TRBD1. V lost 6 bases and J lost 8; bases outside the gene matches: 19. This CDR3 has 18 residues. Germline V CDR1 and CDR2: MNHEY, SMNVEV (reference sequence). CDR3 DNA sequence: TGTGCCAGCAGAGCCCATGGGACAGCCTTAAGCGGTGATTCACCCCTCCACTTT. It translates to CASRAHGTALSGDSPLHF.

V is TRBV6-6 and J is TRBJ2-7; 7 positions match TRBD2. The CDR3 is made up of 13 amino acids. CDR1 MNHNY and CDR2 SVGAGI come from the germline V gene (reference sequence). V shed 7 bases, J shed 3 bases, and the junction held 6 bases outside the gene matches. The CDR3 protein is CASTSSGFYEQYF. Written as DNA, the CDR3 is TGTGCCAGCACGTCTAGCGGTTTCTACGAGCAGTACTTC.

This clone ranks as large (0.1 to 1%). The chain has TRBV11-3 and TRBJ2-1; D perhaps matches TRBD2 (5 bases). V lost 2 bases to trimming and J lost 9 bases, with 11 bases between them. The length of the CDR3 is 13 residues. Germline V gives CDR1 SGHNT, CDR2 YENEEA. The CDR3 DNA is TGTGCCAGCAGCTTACGGGGATCTGGTGAGCAGTTCTTC. Translating it yields CASSLRGSGEQFF.

The chain combines TRBV11-3 with TRBJ2-1; tentatively, D is TRBD1 (5 bases). V was shortened by 2 bases and J by 4 bases, with 6 bases between the two germline ends. The CDR3 is made up of 13 amino acids. Germline CDR1 reads SGHNT; CDR2 reads YENEEA. The DNA for the CDR3 is TGTGCCAGCAGCTTACGACAGTACAATGAGCAGTTCTTC. Translated, it gives CASSLRQYNEQFF.

The CDR3 protein is CATSRDVGTGVNYGYTF. CDR3 DNA sequence: TGTGCCACCAGCAGAGATGTGGGGACAGGTGTTAACTATGGCTACACCTTC. V is TRBV15 and J is TRBJ1-2, with TRBD1 matching over 8 bases. Trimming took 0 bases from V and 1 from J; bases not matched to a gene: 7. Per the germline V gene, CDR1 is LNHNV and CDR2 is YYDKDF (reference sequence). CDR3 length: 17 residues.

This chain joins TRBV27 and TRBJ2-3; tentative D call: TRBD2 (6 bases). CDR1 is MNHEY, CDR2 SMNVEV, per germline (reference sequence). The CDR3 runs 13 residues. V shed 5 bases and J shed 8 bases, with 14 bases lying between them. CDR3: CASSPQTSATQYF. The CDR3 DNA reads as TGTGCCAGCAGTCCGCAGACTAGTGCTACGCAGTATTTT.

The chain has TRBV11-2 and TRBJ2-7; no firm D call. The CDR3 length is 11 residues. Germline CDR1 is SGHAT and CDR2 is FQNNGV. V dropped 5 bases and J dropped 6 bases, with 8 bases sitting between them. The CDR3 DNA reads TGTGCCAGCAGCCACACGGGCGAGCAGTACTTC. It is translated as CASSHTGEQYF.

This chain connects TRBV7-6 to TRBJ2-7; 12 bases are a match to TRBD2. The CDR3 loop spans 16 amino acids. CDR1 and CDR2 (germline): SGHVS, FNYEAQ. V shed 2 bases, J shed 5 bases, and the junction held 7 bases outside the gene matches. The CDR3 bases are TGTGCCAGCAGCTTATCCGCTAGCGGGAGGGCCCACGAGCAGTACTTC. Encoded protein: CASSLSASGRAHEQYF.

This clone occurred a few times. The chain has TRBV6-5 and TRBJ2-5; D is unclear. Per the germline V gene, CDR1 is MNHEY and CDR2 is SVGAGI. Trimming stripped 2 bases from V and 5 bases from J, with 9 bases between. The CDR3 runs 13 residues. In DNA, the CDR3 is TGTGCCAGCAGTTACCGAGCCTGGGAGACCCAGTACTTC. It is translated as CASSYRAWETQYF.

The chain couples TRBV10-2 to TRBJ1-1; 7 positions match TRBD1. Per the germline V gene, CDR1 is WSHSY and CDR2 is SAAADI. The J segment lost 1 base and the V segment lost 6 bases, leaving 11 bases of the junction unmatched. The length of the CDR3 is 16 residues. CDR3 sequence (DNA): TGCGCCAGCAGACATCGACAGGGTGGGGGGAACACTGAAGCTTTCTTT. Residues: CASRHRQGGGNTEAFF.

This clone is a singleton in its sample. This chain uses TRBV27 with TRBJ2-1; weak D call: TRBD2 (6 bases). CDR3 length: 15 amino acids. V was shortened by 6 bases and J by 2 bases, with 14 bases between the two germline ends. Germline V gene data show CDR1 as MNHEY and CDR2 as SMNVEV (reference sequence). The CDR3: CASSLASATYNEQFF. The CDR3 nucleotides read TGTGCCAGCAGCCTCGCTAGCGCCACCTACAATGAGCAGTTCTTC.

V is TRBV13 and J is TRBJ2-7; TRBD1 matches 7 bases. Germline V CDR1 and CDR2: PRHDT, FYEKMQ (reference sequence). The CDR3 has 14 amino acids. Unmatched junction bases numbered 8, after V lost 5 bases and J lost 4 bases. The chain's CDR3 is CASSPRDRLYEQYF. In nucleotides, the CDR3 is TGTGCCAGCAGCCCTCGGGACAGACTATACGAGCAGTACTTC.

The chain combines TRBV7-9 with TRBJ2-5, with 11 bases fitting TRBD2. The J call is uncertain, as TRBJ2-7 better fits the DNA end. The V gene's germline CDR1 is SEHNR and CDR2 FQNEAQ (reference sequence). The CDR3 sequence is 17 residues long. CDR3 DNA: TGTGCCAGCAGCGGAGGCGTAGCGGGAGGGAACACCTACGAGCAGTACTTC. Encoded protein: CASSGGVAGGNTYEQYF.

The chain combines TRBV13 with TRBJ2-5; 11 bases are shared with TRBD2. The CDR3 totals 15 residues. In germline, CDR1 is PRHDT, CDR2 FYEKMQ (reference sequence). V shed 1 base and J 3 bases; nucleotides not matched to a gene: 1. In DNA, the CDR3 is TGTGCCAGCAGCTTAGCGGGACTAGCGGAAGAGACCCAGTACTTC. Its protein is CASSLAGLAEETQYF.

There are a few counts of this clone. This rearrangement joins TRBV4-1 to TRBJ1-1; D remains unclear. The CDR3 sequence is 14 residues long. Trimming pared 3 bases from V and 10 bases from J, leaving 18 bases between. The germline V gene encodes CDR1 MGHRA and CDR2 YSYEKL. Here the CDR3 reads CASSHPRSAGVAFF. In nucleotides, the CDR3 is TGCGCCAGCAGCCACCCACGATCAGCCGGGGTAGCTTTCTTT.

This clone showed up just a few times. The chain carries TRBV30 and TRBJ2-7; the match to TRBD1 covers 11 bases. The CDR3 sequence is 14 residues long. Trimming cost V 0 bases and J 5 bases; bases outside gene matches: 3. Germline CDR1 and CDR2: GTSNPN and SVGIG (reference sequence). The CDR3 sequence: CAWSVWTGGDEQYF. CDR3 sequence (DNA): TGTGCCTGGAGTGTCTGGACAGGGGGCGACGAGCAGTACTTC.

The V gene is TRBV7-6, the J gene TRBJ1-6; TRBD1 matches at 8 bases. With 5 bases clipped from V and 8 bases from J, the junction kept 8 bases outside the gene matches. Germline loops: CDR1 SGHVS, CDR2 FNYEAQ. The CDR3 runs 15 residues. CDR3 sequence: CASSRLTGGDSPLHF. CDR3 nucleotides: TGTGCCAGCAGCCGCCTAACAGGGGGAGATTCACCCCTCCACTTT.

This sequence joins TRBV27 and TRBJ1-5; 10 nucleotides align to TRBD1. The CDR3 is 14 residues long. Germline values: CDR1 MNHEY, CDR2 SMNVEV (reference sequence). Unmatched junction bases numbered 6, after V lost 6 bases and J lost 7 bases. The CDR3 sequence is CASRQTGGGQPQHF. CDR3 in DNA: TGTGCCAGCAGGCAGACAGGGGGCGGGCAGCCCCAGCATTTT.

This sequence joins TRBV4-2 and TRBJ2-2; D remains ambiguous. Trimming took 0 bases from V and 4 from J, leaving 9 bases between them. This CDR3 has 15 amino acids. CDR1 and CDR2 from the germline V gene are LGHNA and YNFKEQ. The CDR3 region has the DNA TGTGCCAGCAGCCAAGAACTACTTTCCACCGGGGAGCTGTTTTTT. This encodes CASSQELLSTGELFF.

The rearrangement links TRBV11-3 to TRBJ2-1; possible D gene TRBD2, 5 bases. This CDR3 has 12 residues. In germline, CDR1 is SGHNT, CDR2 YENEEA. Trimming shortened V by 5 bases and J by 6 bases, and 8 bases separated the two germline ends. CDR3 residues: CASSPEGNEQFF. DNA for the CDR3: TGTGCCAGCAGCCCCGAGGGCAATGAGCAGTTCTTC.

The chain carries TRBV5-1 and TRBJ2-5; 7 bases match TRBD2. With V trimmed by 1 base and J by 11 bases, 14 bases remained unmatched. The CDR3 runs 15 residues. Germline V CDR1 and CDR2: SGHRS, YFSETQ. The DNA for the CDR3 is TGCGCCAGCAGCTTGTTTGGGGGGGTCTCTGGTGAGCAGTACTTC. It encodes CASSLFGGVSGEQYF. The full variable domain, rest sourced from reference TRBV5-1 and TRBJ2-5, is KAGVTQTPRYLIKTRGQQVTLSCSPISGHRSVSWYQQTPGQGLQFLFEYFSETQRNKGNFPGRFSGRQFSNSRSEMNVSTLELGDSALYLCASSLFGGVSGEQYFGPGTRLLVL.

This chain links TRBV28 with TRBJ2-5, with D possibly TRBD2 on 5 matching bases. Germline loops: CDR1 MDHEN, CDR2 SYDVKM. CDR3 length: 18 amino acids. V lost 6 bases to trimming and J lost 4 bases, with 27 bases between them. The CDR3 sequence: CASRAPGGSGESRETQYF. The CDR3 DNA reads TGTGCCAGCAGGGCTCCGGGTGGAAGCGGAGAATCCCGAGAGACCCAGTACTTC.

V is TRBV7-9 and J is TRBJ2-2, with TRBD2 matching over 10 bases. This CDR3 spans 16 amino acids. With 4 bases clipped from V and 7 bases from J, the junction kept 9 bases outside the gene matches. The germline V gene encodes CDR1 SEHNR and CDR2 FQNEAQ (reference sequence). CDR3 amino acids: CASSYPLAGDSGELFF. CDR3 nucleotide sequence: TGTGCCAGCAGCTACCCGCTAGCGGGGGATAGCGGGGAGCTGTTTTTT.